The 16 T cell receptor beta chains below come from one sample, sequenced in a study of patients and donors after allogeneic stem cell transplantation. One entry per CDR3 protein results from TCRdb running MiXCR on the RT-PCR reads. The profile shows about 400,000 distinct CDR3 sequences, 16% of them singletons. Material for sequencing was blood, either unsorted or a sorted T cell fraction (not recorded which). The origin of the receptors is a human donor who was either an allogeneic HSCT recipient or a stem cell or donor lymphocyte infusion donor (not recorded which). It is not recorded whose cells these are; they may come from a transplant donor.

The chain uses TRBV12-3 or TRBV12-4 and TRBJ2-5; D remains unclear. Between the trimmed V and J ends, which lost 6 bases and 5 bases, there was a span of 10 bases. There are 12 residues in the CDR3. CDR3 loop: CASRQSRETQYF. The CDR3 bases are TGTGCCAGCAGACAAAGCCGGGAGACCCAGTACTTC.

The gene calls are TRBV6-1 and TRBJ1-1; the D is unclear. CDR3 length: 15 residues. The V and J ends lost 5 bases and 7 bases respectively, with 20 bases between them. Germline-derived CDR1 and CDR2 are MNHNS and SASEGT. The chain's CDR3 is CASSPQPVTRLEAFF. DNA of the CDR3: TGTGCCAGCAGTCCACAACCCGTCACGCGCCTTGAAGCTTTCTTT.

The chain links TRBV5-8 to TRBJ2-1; the match to TRBD2 covers 9 bases. The CDR3 has 15 residues. The ends lost 4 bases at V and 2 bases at J; junction bases unmatched: 4. Germline assignment: CDR1 SGHTS and CDR2 YDEGEE. CDR3 nucleotide sequence: TGTGCCAGCAGCGCGGGACTAGCAGCCTACAATGAGCAGTTCTTC. This translates into CASSAGLAAYNEQFF.

In its sample, this clonotype was seen a few times. The chain joins TRBV18 to TRBJ2-7, with TRBD1 identical over 10 bases. The V segment lost 6 bases and the J segment 5 bases; nucleotides outside the gene matches: 13. The germline CDR1 and CDR2 sequences are KGHSH and LQKENI. The CDR3 sequence is 16 residues long. CDR3 region: CASSINRDRGFHEQYF. The CDR3 region has the DNA TGTGCCAGCTCCATAAACCGGGACAGGGGTTTCCACGAGCAGTACTTC.

In this sample, this clonotype turned up a few times. This sequence joins TRBV20-1 and TRBJ2-2; D ambiguous. Deletions cut 3 bases from V and 1 base from J, with 9 bases between. This CDR3 is 14 amino acids long. Germline lookup yields CDR1 DFQATT and CDR2 SNEGSKA (reference sequence). The CDR3 here is CSASSLENTGELFF. The CDR3 coding sequence is TGCAGTGCTAGTAGTCTGGAGAACACCGGGGAGCTGTTTTTT.

A few counts support this clonotype. The gene calls are TRBV3-1 and TRBJ1-1; 8 bases are a match to TRBD1. This CDR3 is 15 amino acids long. Per germline, CDR1 LGHDT and CDR2 YNNKEL (reference sequence). With 5 bases clipped from V and 1 base from J, the junction kept 6 bases outside the gene matches. The CDR3 bases are TGTGCCAGCAGCTACGGACAGGGCCAGAACACTGAAGCTTTCTTT. It yields the protein CASSYGQGQNTEAFF.

This clonotype has a count of ten or more. The rearrangement links TRBV12-3 or TRBV12-4 to TRBJ2-7; D uncertain. V lost 6 bases and J lost 4, with 13 bases in between. The CDR3 runs to 13 residues. CDR3 residues: CASRKPKGYEQYF. The CDR3, as DNA: TGTGCCAGCAGGAAACCTAAGGGTTACGAGCAGTACTTC.

The V and J genes are TRBV18 and TRBJ2-2; D is unclear. The CDR3 extends over 12 amino acids. Trimming left V 2 bases short and J 10 bases short, with 8 bases between. The germline CDR1 and CDR2 sequences are KGHSH and LQKENI. The DNA for the CDR3 is TGTGCCAGCTCACCAGGGTCGTCGGAGCTGTTTTTT. Protein sequence: CASSPGSSELFF.

This clonotype came up a few times. CDR3 nucleotide sequence: TGTGCCAGCAGCTTAATACTAGCGGGGGGGCCACTTACTCACACAGATACGCAGTATTTT. It codes for CASSLILAGGPLTHTDTQYF. The V and J genes are TRBV11-2 and TRBJ2-3, with TRBD2 identical over 13 bases. The V gene end was trimmed by 2 bases and the J gene end by 2 bases; junction bases not matched to a gene: 13. The CDR3 loop spans 20 amino acids. In germline, CDR1 is SGHAT, CDR2 FQNNGV.

This chain uses TRBV9 with TRBJ2-5; D gene ambiguous. V was clipped by 4 bases and J by 5 bases, with 18 bases between them. The V gene's germline CDR1 is SGDLS and CDR2 YYNGEE. The CDR3 contains 15 residues. CDR3 nucleotide sequence: TGTGCCAGCAGCCCCCGGACCGGACCGTCTGAGACCCAGTACTTC. Translating gives CASSPRTGPSETQYF.

The V gene is TRBV2, the J gene TRBJ2-2; 8 nucleotides line up with TRBD1. V gave up 7 bases and J gave up 6 bases; unmatched junction bases: 10. This CDR3 comprises 15 residues. The germline gives CDR1 SNHLY, CDR2 FYNNEI. The CDR3: CASNPQGAVSGELFF. CDR3 in DNA: TGTGCCAGCAATCCCCAGGGGGCGGTTTCCGGGGAGCTGTTTTTT.

The V call is TRBV25-1, the J call TRBJ1-4; D may be TRBD1 (5 bases). CDR1 is MGHDK and CDR2 is SYGVNS in the germline V gene. Trimming left V 1 base short and J 8 bases short, with 17 bases between. The CDR3 totals 16 residues. The CDR3 is CASSESRPGWREKLFF. The CDR3 region has the DNA TGTGCCAGCAGTGAATCCCGGCCAGGGTGGCGGGAAAAACTGTTTTTT.

This chain joins TRBV20-1 and TRBJ2-7, with a tentative D call TRBD1 (5 bases). The CDR3 runs to 15 residues. Trimming took 7 bases from V and 0 from J, leaving 19 bases between them. Germline loops: CDR1 DFQATT, CDR2 SNEGSKA (reference sequence). The CDR3 loop reads CSDHLTAPISYEQYF. CDR3 coding DNA: TGCAGTGACCATCTGACAGCACCAATCTCCTACGAGCAGTACTTC.

The chain carries TRBV5-6 and TRBJ1-2, with 7 bases fitting TRBD1. CDR1 and CDR2 (germline): SGHDT, YYEEEE. The CDR3 spans 14 residues. The J segment lost 0 bases and the V segment lost 4 bases, leaving 3 bases of the junction unmatched. CDR3 DNA sequence: TGTGCCAGCAGCGCACAGGGGACTAACTATGGCTACACCTTC. Translation: CASSAQGTNYGYTF.

Only a few counts were recorded for this clonotype. For the CDR3, the DNA is TGCAGCGTTGAGGTTTGGACAGGGTTCTACGAGCAGTACTTC. It specifies CSVEVWTGFYEQYF. V usage is TRBV29-1 and J usage is TRBJ2-7; 8 nucleotides align to TRBD1. V gave up 3 bases and J gave up 3 bases; unmatched junction bases: 7. This CDR3 spans 14 amino acids. The germline gives CDR1 SQVTM, CDR2 ANQGSEA.

This clonotype was seen a handful of times. The chain links TRBV30 to TRBJ2-2; D not resolved. Germline V gene data show CDR1 as GTSNPN and CDR2 as SVGIG (reference sequence). CDR3 length equals 16 residues. Trimming removed 5 bases from V and 5 bases from J, with 21 bases in between. Here the CDR3 reads CAWRPPRTVWTGELFF. As DNA, the CDR3 is TGTGCCTGGCGCCCTCCGCGGACGGTGTGGACCGGGGAGCTGTTTTTT.